This T cell receptor (beta chain) was recorded in a study of blood T cell repertoires in COVID-19. Recovery among Cohort 3 donors was established by two negative PCRs, clearance, or symptom resolution. This CDR3 comprises 16 residues. Per germline, CDR1 SGHNT and CDR2 YENEEA. The junction had 11 bases not matched to a gene; V was cut back by 4 bases and J by 7 bases. Source study methods: Estimation of nucleated cell counts was performed using reference gene primer amplification. Sequencing used immunoSEQ multiplex PCR; TCRdb keeps in-frame clones, though not all of them. V, J and clone size reflect that table, while D and trimming were determined from the DNA. The sample carries 250,000 or so clones, approximately 85% recorded once.

The source is a woman aged 45-59 years who had recovered from COVID-19. The J gene is TRBJ2-1, the V gene TRBV11-3; 9 bases match TRBD2. What was sequenced was PBMCs or T cells enriched from blood (not recorded which). Here the CDR3 DNA reads TGTGCCAGCAGCTCCCTGGAGGTAGCGGGAGATAATGAGCAGTTCTTC. Protein product: CASSSLEVAGDNEQFF.